A selection of T cell receptor beta chains follows, all from one sample in a study of shared clonotypes between healthy human individuals. Profiling relied on immunoSEQ multiplex PCR, and the TCRdb table lists in-frame clones only, not all of them. The table lists approximately 530,000 clones, about 96% of them singletons, with about 0.064% in the top ten. Sequenced material: naive CD4+ T cells sorted from blood. Source of these receptors: a woman aged 25-40 years in good health. The CDR3 runs from the conserved cysteine through the conserved F or W. D genes are given only for firm matches. For some rows the clone size is stated as once, few or many, or as a class when expanded; others skip it.

TRBV2	16	TRBJ2-3	TRBD2	NA	CASRGGLAGDTDTQYF	TGTGCCAGCAGGGGAGGACTAGCGGGAGACACAGATACGCAGTATTTT
TRBV5-1	15	TRBJ2-4	TRBD2	NA	CASSLGAGEGNIQYF	TGCGCCAGCAGCTTGGGTGCGGGGGAGGGGAACATTCAGTACTTC
TRBV29-1	12	TRBJ2-1	NA	NA	CSVEKGFNEQFF	TGCAGCGTTGAGAAGGGGTTCAATGAGCAGTTCTTC
TRBV14	14	TRBJ2-3	NA	NA	CASSPSLRSDTQYF	TGTGCCAGCAGCCCCTCCTTAAGGAGTGATACGCAGTATTTT
TRBV28	19	TRBJ1-1	TRBD1	NA	CASSFWLDREWLRDTEAFF	TGTGCCAGCAGTTTTTGGCTAGACAGGGAGTGGTTAAGGGACACTGAAGCTTTCTTT
TRBV7-6	17	TRBJ2-5	NA	NA	CASTNPRARETYETQYF	TGTGCCAGCACCAATCCCCGGGCGCGGGAAACCTACGAGACCCAGTACTTC
TRBV7-2	16	TRBJ2-7	TRBD2	NA	CASSLDASGNFYEQYF	TGTGCCAGCAGCTTAGATGCTAGCGGGAACTTCTACGAGCAGTACTTC
TRBV29-1	13	TRBJ1-3	NA	NA	CSGRSYSGNTIYF	TGCAGCGGGAGATCCTACTCTGGAAACACCATATATTTT
TRBV4-1	15	TRBJ1-1	NA	NA	CASSPGTGATTEAFF	TGCGCCAGCAGCCCGGGGACGGGGGCGACCACTGAAGCTTTCTTT
TRBV5-1	16	TRBJ2-7	TRBD1	NA	CASSFHTGTGAYEQYF	TGCGCCAGCAGCTTCCACACCGGGACAGGGGCCTACGAGCAGTACTTC
TRBV7-6	14	TRBJ2-5	NA	NA	CASSLRTYSETQYF	TGTGCCAGCAGCTTACGAACATATTCGGAGACCCAGTACTTC
TRBV5-1	14	TRBJ2-7	NA	NA	CASSLVEGRYEQYF	TGCGCCAGCAGCTTAGTGGAGGGAAGGTACGAGCAGTACTTC
TRBV9	13	TRBJ1-5	NA	few	CASSEGVDQPQHF	TGTGCCAGCAGCGAGGGGGTTGACCAGCCCCAGCATTTT
TRBV7-9	13	TRBJ1-2	NA	few	CASSFQEGYGYTF	TGTGCCAGCAGCTTTCAGGAGGGCTATGGCTACACCTTC
TRBV29-1	14	TRBJ2-3	TRBD2	NA	CSVEGSGSVDTQYF	TGCAGCGTTGAAGGTAGCGGGTCCGTGGATACGCAGTATTTT
TRBV6-5	15	TRBJ1-1	NA	NA	CASSFSRQAGTEAFF	TGTGCCAGCAGCTTCTCTCGACAGGCAGGTACTGAAGCTTTCTTT
TRBV20-1	11	TRBJ1-2	NA	NA	CSALLNREYTF	TGCAGTGCTCTCCTAAACAGGGAGTACACCTTC
TRBV10-2	16	TRBJ2-7	TRBD2	NA	CASSESGLEVFYEQYF	TGCGCCAGCAGTGAGTCGGGACTAGAAGTCTTCTACGAGCAGTACTTC
TRBV5-1	14	TRBJ1-5	NA	NA	CASSIAGRNQPQHF	TGCGCCAGCAGCATTGCGGGGCGCAATCAGCCCCAGCATTTT
TRBV27	15	TRBJ2-2	NA	NA	CASSPRLRKTGELFF	TGTGCCAGCAGTCCCCGCCTTAGGAAGACCGGGGAGCTGTTTTTT
TRBV5-1	11	TRBJ2-3	NA	few	CASSFTDTQYF	TGCGCCAGCAGCTTCACAGATACGCAGTATTTT
TRBV4-2	16	TRBJ2-2	NA	NA	CASSLTPGGNTGELFF	TGTGCCAGCAGCCTAACCCCTGGGGGGAACACCGGGGAGCTGTTTTTT
TRBV5-1	15	TRBJ2-1	TRBD2	NA	CASSLGSGGGYEQFF	TGCGCCAGCAGCTTGGGTTCGGGAGGTGGTTATGAGCAGTTCTTC
TRBV5-6	17	TRBJ1-1	NA	NA	CASSLGRWRGASTEAFF	TGTGCCAGCAGCTTGGGGCGGTGGAGGGGCGCGAGCACTGAAGCTTTCTTT
TRBV4-2	18	TRBJ2-3	NA	NA	CASSQDVLPGRDSDTQYF	TGTGCCAGCAGCCAAGATGTCCTGCCGGGGCGGGATTCAGATACGCAGTATTTT
TRBV4-1	18	TRBJ2-7	TRBD2	once	CASSHSQRAGLAGSEQYF	TGCGCCAGCAGCCATTCTCAGAGAGCGGGACTAGCGGGATCTGAGCAGTACTTC
TRBV18	16	TRBJ2-7	TRBD2	NA	CASSPGRASGTYEQYF	TGTGCCAGCTCACCAGGCAGGGCTAGCGGAACCTACGAGCAGTACTTC
TRBV2	15	TRBJ2-3	NA	NA	CASSLRGIGTDTQYF	TGTGCCAGCAGTCTCCGGGGAATTGGAACAGATACGCAGTATTTT
TRBV19	13	TRBJ2-3	NA	NA	CASRDVSTDTQYF	TGTGCCAGTAGGGACGTGAGCACAGATACGCAGTATTTT
TRBV30	11	TRBJ2-2	NA	NA	CAWSRTGELFF	TGTGCCTGGAGTCGCACCGGGGAGCTGTTTTTT
TRBV28	11	TRBJ2-1	NA	NA	CASSRRDEQFF	TGTGCCAGCAGTAGGAGGGATGAGCAGTTCTTC
TRBV30	15	TRBJ1-3	NA	NA	CAWSTGLSSGNTIYF	TGTGCCTGGAGTACAGGGCTGAGCTCTGGAAACACCATATATTTT
TRBV28	13	TRBJ1-4	NA	NA	CASAGGLNEKLFF	TGTGCCAGCGCGGGGGGGCTTAATGAAAAACTGTTTTTT
TRBV4-1	15	TRBJ1-2	TRBD1	NA	CASSQVTGQGYGYTF	TGCGCCAGCAGCCAAGTAACCGGACAGGGCTATGGCTACACCTTC
TRBV6-5	10	TRBJ2-5	NA	NA	CASGRETQYF	TGTGCCAGCGGAAGAGAGACCCAGTACTTC
TRBV4-1	20	TRBJ2-4	NA	NA	CASSQVATSGQLARESIQYF	TGCGCCAGCAGCCAAGTTGCCACCTCGGGACAATTAGCCCGGGAAAGCATTCAGTACTTC
TRBV28	19	TRBJ2-7	NA	NA	CASSLRLVVQGIQSYEQYF	TGTGCCAGCAGTTTAAGGCTCGTCGTGCAGGGAATTCAGTCCTACGAGCAGTACTTC
TRBV12-2	15	TRBJ1-1	NA	NA	CASRLASHHLTEAFF	TGTGCAAGTCGCTTAGCGTCTCACCACCTCACTGAAGCTTTCTTT
TRBV4-1	14	TRBJ1-3	NA	NA	CASRAQGSGNTIYF	TGCGCCAGCAGAGCACAGGGATCTGGAAACACCATATATTTT
TRBV7-2	17	TRBJ1-2	TRBD1	NA	CASSSQGGTISNYGYTF	TGTGCCAGCAGCTCACAGGGGGGGACTATCTCTAACTATGGCTACACCTTC
TRBV18	14	TRBJ1-5	NA	NA	CASSPQTADQPQHF	TGTGCCAGCTCACCACAGACAGCGGACCAGCCCCAGCATTTT
TRBV4-2	18	TRBJ2-3	NA	NA	CASSQRPSRLAGTDTQYF	TGTGCCAGCAGCCAAAGGCCTTCTCGTTTAGCAGGAACAGATACGCAGTATTTT
TRBV28	14	TRBJ1-5	NA	NA	CASSPGLQNQPQHF	TGTGCCAGCAGCCCGGGATTGCAGAATCAGCCCCAGCATTTT
TRBV10-3	15	TRBJ1-4	TRBD1	NA	CAIKAGGGTNEKLFF	TGTGCCATCAAAGCAGGGGGGGGAACTAATGAAAAACTGTTTTTT
TRBV19	14	TRBJ2-7	NA	NA	CASSRSGDTYEQYF	TGTGCCAGTAGTAGGTCAGGGGATACCTACGAGCAGTACTTC
TRBV19	12	TRBJ1-2	NA	NA	CASSPLGAGYTF	TGTGCCAGTAGTCCTCTAGGGGCGGGCTACACCTTC
TRBV10-3	14	TRBJ2-2	NA	NA	CAISRATNTGELFF	TGTGCCATCAGTCGGGCCACGAACACCGGGGAGCTGTTTTTT
TRBV6-1	17	TRBJ1-5	NA	NA	CASSEALGTGVSQPQHF	TGTGCCAGCAGTGAAGCGTTAGGGACGGGGGTCAGCCAGCCCCAGCATTTT